This T cell receptor (beta chain) was sequenced in a study of cytomegalovirus exposure and HLA in healthy donors. Study-level points and caveats: Association of 15,000 to 20,000 TCR beta sequences with HLA alleles was found at 0.05 false discovery rate in a later analysis.

60 Vbeta and 13 Jbeta primers were used in PCR. The data were produced by immunoSEQ multiplex PCR, yet TCRdb's version contains in-frame clones alone and is incomplete. The repertoire has around 130,000 clones, 70% to 85% of them found once; the top ten carry roughly 3%. The CDR3 is 15 amino acids. V trimming: 1 base; J trimming: 4 bases; junction bases outside the gene matches: 4. From germline, CDR1 is SGHRS and CDR2 YFSETQ. Only a few counts were recorded for this clone. Its antigen is currently unknown. The source material was PBMCs. The chain couples TRBV5-1 to TRBJ2-5; TRBD1 aligns across 10 bases. The clonotype originates from a woman aged 18-30 years in good health and CMV-seropositive. This chain's CDR3 is CASSLRTGGRETQYF. CDR3 coding DNA: TGCGCCAGCAGCTTGAGGACAGGGGGTAGAGAGACCCAGTACTTC.